These 7 T cell receptor beta chains were sequenced from one sample in a study of shared clonotypes between healthy human individuals. Repertoires were generated with immunoSEQ multiplex PCR, while TCRdb's copy carries only in-frame clones and drops some. This table has about 340,000 clones, 73% appearing once. The sample taken for sequencing was memory CD4+ T cells sorted from blood. Subset of the sample: CD45RA-negative fraction. These receptors were collected from a man aged 25-45 years in good health.

This clone has only one observation. The chain couples TRBV4-2 to TRBJ2-1; D gene ambiguous. The CDR3 has 15 residues. The V end lost 0 bases, the J end lost 2 bases, and 8 bases lay between the germline ends. Germline CDR1 LGHNA, CDR2 YNFKEQ. Here the CDR3 reads CASSQETDTYNEQFF. The CDR3 region has the DNA TGTGCCAGCAGCCAAGAAACGGATACCTACAATGAGCAGTTCTTC.

A few counts support this clone. The chain joins TRBV11-2 to TRBJ1-2; unclear D gene. Germline CDR1 is SGHAT and CDR2 is FQNNGV. This CDR3 has 13 amino acids. V was trimmed by 4 bases and J by 4 bases, leaving 10 bases between them. The CDR3 DNA reads TGTGCCAGCAGCTCTACCGGGCCCTATGGCTACACCTTC. Its translation: CASSSTGPYGYTF.

The chain couples TRBV6-9 to TRBJ1-2, with D unresolved. The germline CDR1 and CDR2 sequences are MNHGY and SVAAGI. The CDR3 length is 14 residues. The V end was cut by 6 bases, the J end by 3 bases, with 14 bases between. The CDR3 sequence is CASRPGPRDYGYTF. CDR3 DNA: TGTGCCAGCAGGCCAGGTCCTCGGGACTATGGCTACACCTTC.

The CDR3 loop is CASSPPGEDGYTF. As DNA, the CDR3 is TGTGCCAGCAGCCCACCCGGGGAGGATGGCTACACCTTC. The chain combines TRBV6-5 with TRBJ1-2; D is unclear. The germline V gene encodes CDR1 MNHEY and CDR2 SVGAGI. The CDR3 is made up of 13 amino acids. V was clipped by 6 bases and J by 6 bases, with 14 bases between them.

The gene calls are TRBV19 and TRBJ1-5; D unresolved. The length of the CDR3 is 12 residues. Germline V gene lookup returns CDR1 LNHDA and CDR2 SQIVND (reference sequence). Trimming stripped 5 bases from V and 10 bases from J, with 12 bases between. The CDR3 here is CASSSIPGPQHF. The CDR3 bases are TGTGCCAGTAGTTCCATTCCAGGTCCCCAGCATTTT.

The CDR3 is CATSRRQGGGMSSYNEQFF. The CDR3 DNA sequence: TGTGCCACCAGCAGACGACAGGGTGGCGGGATGAGCTCCTACAATGAGCAGTTCTTC. This rearrangement joins TRBV15 to TRBJ2-1; tentative D call: TRBD1 (7 bases). The CDR3 has 19 amino acids. Trimming stripped 2 bases from V and 0 bases from J, with 20 bases between. In germline, CDR1 is LNHNV, CDR2 YYDKDF (reference sequence).

A single count supports this clone. This chain connects TRBV28 to TRBJ2-1; no clear D gene. This CDR3 spans 13 amino acids. The germline gives CDR1 MDHEN, CDR2 SYDVKM. The V end lost 6 bases, the J end lost 9 bases, and 15 bases lay between the germline ends. The CDR3 coding sequence is TGTGCCAGCAGAACCTTCCGAGCAGTTGAGCAGTTCTTC. Translated: CASRTFRAVEQFF.